The present T cell receptor (beta chain) was sequenced within a study of cytomegalovirus exposure and HLA in healthy donors. Study-level background: Most donors, just over 80% of approximately 400 genotyped, fell in the Caucasian-associated ancestry cluster.

The CDR3 is 15 amino acids. The germline V gene has CDR1 SGHNT and CDR2 YYREEE (reference sequence). V lost 4 bases to trimming and J lost 3 bases; unmatched junction nucleotides: 10. This clone was found many times. The antigen remains undetermined. The PCR used 60 Vbeta and 13 Jbeta primers. Some clones are missing from TCRdb's copy, which holds only in-frame ones; the method was immunoSEQ multiplex PCR. The sample records roughly 140,000 clones, roughly 80% being singletons. Each donor was healthy, and each was a bone marrow donor. General study results and limits: A few chains tied to CMV proved CMV antigen-specific in vitro. Later genetic work tied a missense DCLRE1C variant to beta-chain V and J trimming.

This receptor was identified in a man aged 40-49 years in good health and CMV-seropositive. The specimen sequenced was PBMCs. The genes are TRBV5-4 and TRBJ2-7, with 7 bases aligning to TRBD2. The CDR3 loop reads CASSGGVGGGYEQYF. DNA of the CDR3: TGTGCCAGCAGCGGGGGGGTGGGGGGTGGCTACGAGCAGTACTTC.